This T cell receptor (beta chain) was recorded in a study of blood T cell repertoires in COVID-19. For the study at large: Collection of acute and convalescent COVID-19 samples took place in the United States, Italy and Spain.

This clone was detected only a few times. The age range of participants was about 18 to 90 years, with residence in about 25 US areas. In assigning cohorts, the study relied on participant-reported clinical history. V gave up 1 base and J gave up 5 bases; unmatched junction bases: 12. Per the germline V gene, CDR1 is SEHNR and CDR2 is FQNEAQ (reference sequence). The CDR3 is 18 residues long. Original analysis: From reference gene primer amplification, estimates of nucleated cell counts were derived. Generated by immunoSEQ multiplex PCR, the TCRdb table keeps only in-frame clones and is missing some. That table is the source of V, J and clone size, and D and trimming were worked out from the DNA. The sample has about 190,000 clones; 70% to 85% are singletons.

The J gene is TRBJ1-5, the V gene TRBV7-9; 9 bases are a match to TRBD1. The receptor comes from a woman in her 30s who had recovered from COVID-19. Material for sequencing was PBMCs or T cells enriched from blood (not recorded which). CDR3 DNA: TGTGCCAGCAGCTTAGGCCCTCCGGGGACAGGGTTTGATCAGCCCCAGCATTTT. It encodes CASSLGPPGTGFDQPQHF.